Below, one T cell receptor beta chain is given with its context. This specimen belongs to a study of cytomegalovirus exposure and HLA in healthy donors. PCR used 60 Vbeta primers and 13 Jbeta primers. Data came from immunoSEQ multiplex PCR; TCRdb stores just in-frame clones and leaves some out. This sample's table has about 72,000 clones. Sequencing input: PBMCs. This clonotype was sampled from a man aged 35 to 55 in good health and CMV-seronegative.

As DNA, the CDR3 is TGTGCCAGCAGCTTCGGGACAGGGGATCAGCCCCAGCATTTT. Translated: CASSFGTGDQPQHF. This rearrangement joins TRBV5-6 to TRBJ1-5; 10 bases match TRBD1. CDR3 size: 14 residues. Germline CDR1 and CDR2: SGHDT and YYEEEE. Trimming took 2 bases from V and 5 from J; bases not matched to a gene: 1.